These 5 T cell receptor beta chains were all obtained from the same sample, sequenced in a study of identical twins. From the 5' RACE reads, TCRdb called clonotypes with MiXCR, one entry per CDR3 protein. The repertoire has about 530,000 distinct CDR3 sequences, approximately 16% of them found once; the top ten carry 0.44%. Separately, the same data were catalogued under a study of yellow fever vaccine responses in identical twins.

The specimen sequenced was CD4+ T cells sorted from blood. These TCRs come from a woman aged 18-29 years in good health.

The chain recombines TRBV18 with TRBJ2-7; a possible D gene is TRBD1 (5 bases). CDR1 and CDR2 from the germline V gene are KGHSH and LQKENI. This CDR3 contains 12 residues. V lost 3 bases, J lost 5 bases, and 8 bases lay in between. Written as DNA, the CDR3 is TGTGCCAGCTCACCCAGGGTCGACGAGCAGTACGTC. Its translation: CASSPRVDEQYV.

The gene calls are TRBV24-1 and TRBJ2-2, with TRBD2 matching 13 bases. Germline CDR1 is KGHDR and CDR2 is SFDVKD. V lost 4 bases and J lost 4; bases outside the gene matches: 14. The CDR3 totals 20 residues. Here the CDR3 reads CATSDRMRLAGGFSTGELFF. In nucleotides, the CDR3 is TGTGCCACCAGTGACCGAATGAGACTAGCGGGGGGTTTCAGCACCGGGGAGCTGTTTTTT.

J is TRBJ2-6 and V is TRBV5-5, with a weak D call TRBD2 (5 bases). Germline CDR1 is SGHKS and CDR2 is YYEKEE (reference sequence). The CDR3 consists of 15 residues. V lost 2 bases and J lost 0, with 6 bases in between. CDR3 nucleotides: TGTGCCAGCAGCTTCGGGGACTCTGGGGCCAACGTCCTGACTTTC. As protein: CASSFGDSGANVLTF.

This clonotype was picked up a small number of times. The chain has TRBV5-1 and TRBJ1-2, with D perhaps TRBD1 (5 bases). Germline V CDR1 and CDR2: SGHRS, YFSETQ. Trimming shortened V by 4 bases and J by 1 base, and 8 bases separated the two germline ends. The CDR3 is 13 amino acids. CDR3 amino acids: CASSVDSNYGYTF. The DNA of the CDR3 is TGCGCCAGCAGCGTAGACAGTAACTATGGCTACACCTTC.

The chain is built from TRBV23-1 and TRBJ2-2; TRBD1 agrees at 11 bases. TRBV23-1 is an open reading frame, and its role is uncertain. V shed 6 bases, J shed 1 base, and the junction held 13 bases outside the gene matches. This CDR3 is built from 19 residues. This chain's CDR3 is CASSQSGQGALGNTGELFF. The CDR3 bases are TGCGCCAGCAGCCAAAGCGGACAGGGGGCGCTGGGGAACACCGGGGAGCTGTTTTTT.